A selection of T cell receptor beta chains follows, all from one sample in a study of early stage breast cancer tumors. The method was immunoSEQ multiplex PCR; TCRdb's version includes in-frame clones alone and lacks a portion of them. The table has some 35,000 clones, 70% to 80% seen once. Sequenced: blood. These receptors all stem from a person between 55 and 69 years old with breast cancer. CDR3s include the opening cysteine and the closing phenylalanine or tryptophan. A D gene is named only where the DNA matches it firmly. Where a row states a size, it is once, few, many or the class of an expanded clone; other rows omit it.

cdr3_aa cdr3_nt d_call clone_size j_call v_call
CASSLVRGGATGELFF TGTGCCAGCAGCTTGGTTCGGGGGGGGGCTACCGGGGAGCTGTTTTTT TRBD2 . TRBJ2-2 TRBV5-4
CASSYGAGTGPDTQYF TGTGCCAGCAGTTATGGCGCCGGGACAGGGCCAGATACGCAGTATTTT TRBD1 once TRBJ2-3 TRBV7-9
CASGLIRGQGAETQYF TGTGCTAGTGGTTTAATCCGAGGGCAGGGGGCGGAGACCCAGTACTTC TRBD1 . TRBJ2-5 TRBV12-5
CASSLKSGRSYEQYF TGTGCCAGCAGTTTGAAAAGCGGGAGATCCTACGAGCAGTACTTC TRBD2 few TRBJ2-7 TRBV27
CASSQEGIDTQYF TGCGCCAGCAGCCAAGAGGGGATAGATACGCAGTATTTT . . TRBJ2-3 TRBV4-1
CASSDRGTDTQYF TGTGCCAGCAGTGACAGGGGGACAGATACGCAGTATTTT . . TRBJ2-3 TRBV6-4
CASSEDLGRLRGYTF TGTGCCAGCAGTGAAGATTTGGGCCGGTTAAGGGGCTACACCTTC . . TRBJ1-2 TRBV2
CASQGLITGYTEAFF TGTGCCAGTCAGGGACTGATAACTGGGTACACTGAAGCTTTCTTT . . TRBJ1-1 TRBV25-1
CASSAGLAGTNYEQYF TGTGCCAGTAGTGCCGGACTAGCTGGTACAAACTACGAGCAGTACTTC TRBD2 few TRBJ2-7 TRBV19
CASSQAGSSGANVLTF TGCGCCAGCAGCCAGGCGGGGAGCTCTGGGGCCAACGTCCTGACTTTC . . TRBJ2-6 TRBV5-1
CASSTEDRGVGTEAFF TGTGCCAGCAGCACAGAGGACAGGGGAGTCGGTACTGAAGCTTTCTTT TRBD1 . TRBJ1-1 TRBV5-4
CASSSSWTGYNTDTQYF TGTGCCAGCAGCTCTTCTTGGACAGGATATAACACAGATACGCAGTATTTT TRBD1 . TRBJ2-3 TRBV7-2
CASSPTSLGNEQFF TGTGCCAGCAGCCCTACCAGTTTGGGTAATGAGCAGTTCTTC . . TRBJ2-1 TRBV9
CASRRTGQGTYEQYF TGTGCCAGCAGGCGAACAGGACAGGGGACCTACGAGCAGTACTTC TRBD1 . TRBJ2-7 TRBV28
CASSLGQPNSPLHF TGTGCCAGCAGCTTAGGACAGCCCAATTCACCCCTCCACTTT . . TRBJ1-6 TRBV5-6
CASTGELFF TGTGCCAGTACCGGGGAGCTGTTTTTT . few TRBJ2-2 TRBV7-9
CASSLRGGGAGELFF TGTGCCAGCAGCCTCCGGGGAGGGGGCGCCGGGGAGCTGTTTTTT . . TRBJ2-2 TRBV9
CASSEALQGPLRAQHF TGTGCCAGCAGTGAAGCGCTTCAGGGGCCCCTTCGGGCCCAGCATTTT . . TRBJ1-5 TRBV2
CASSIEGSSYNEQFF TGTGCCAGTAGTATAGAAGGAAGCTCCTACAATGAGCAGTTCTTC . . TRBJ2-1 TRBV19
CATSDTSGNTIYF TGTGCCACCTCGGACACCTCTGGAAACACCATATATTTT . . TRBJ1-3 TRBV30
CASSEEGELSSYNEQFF TGTGCCAGCAGTGAAGAAGGAGAGCTTAGCTCCTACAATGAGCAGTTCTTC . . TRBJ2-1 TRBV6-1
CASSFQTGSYGYTF TGCGCCAGCAGCTTCCAGACAGGGTCCTATGGCTACACCTTC TRBD1 . TRBJ1-2 TRBV5-1
CASSYSTAPLSNEQFF TGTGCCAGCAGTTACTCGACCGCTCCCCTCAGCAATGAGCAGTTCTTC . . TRBJ2-1 TRBV6-5
CASSEWGSEPYNEQFF TGTGCCAGCAGTGAATGGGGTAGCGAGCCCTACAATGAGCAGTTCTTC . few TRBJ2-1 TRBV2
CASSLIPGTGQAGYTF TGTGCCAGCAGCTTAATCCCCGGGACAGGGCAGGCTGGCTACACCTTC TRBD1 . TRBJ1-2 TRBV7-8
CASSTTGERTEAFF TGTGCCAGTAGTACTACAGGGGAGAGGACTGAAGCTTTCTTT TRBD1 . TRBJ1-1 TRBV19
CASSFRGGSDTQYF TGTGCCAGCAGCTTCAGGGGGGGATCAGATACGCAGTATTTT . . TRBJ2-3 TRBV7-6
CASSAGQGADPHEKLFF TGTGCCAGCAGCGCCGGACAGGGGGCCGACCCACATGAAAAACTGTTTTTT TRBD1 . TRBJ1-4 TRBV7-8
CASSSSGGKNQPQHF TGTGCCAGCAGTTCCTCCGGGGGGAAGAATCAGCCCCAGCATTTT . few TRBJ1-5 TRBV6-5
CASNPSAIVSYNEQFF TGTGCCAGCAACCCTTCGGCTATCGTCTCCTACAATGAGCAGTTCTTC . once TRBJ2-1 TRBV28
CAISRQSGAAFF TGTGCCATCAGTCGACAGAGCGGTGCGGCTTTCTTT . once TRBJ1-1 TRBV10-3
CASSPGQGIGGYTF TGTGCCAGCAGCCCCGGACAGGGTATTGGTGGCTACACCTTC TRBD1 . TRBJ1-2 TRBV6-5
CASSPFYPLQPQHF TGTGCCAGCAGCCCCTTTTACCCGCTGCAGCCCCAGCATTTT . . TRBJ1-5 TRBV27
CASSRGQGFTYEQYF TGCGCCAGCAGCCGCGGACAGGGGTTTACCTACGAGCAGTACTTC TRBD1 . TRBJ2-7 TRBV4-1
CASSQRWRVGELFF TGTGCCAGCAGCCAGAGGTGGCGGGTCGGGGAGCTGTTTTTT . . TRBJ2-2 TRBV14
CASSAGPTNTGELFF TGTGCCAGCAGTGCCGGACCGACGAACACCGGGGAGCTGTTTTTT . . TRBJ2-2 TRBV6-1
CSVVSGVSSYEQYF TGCAGCGTTGTTAGCGGGGTAAGCTCCTACGAGCAGTACTTC TRBD2 . TRBJ2-7 TRBV29-1
CASKVSRPNYNEQFF TGTGCCAGCAAGGTTTCCCGGCCTAACTACAATGAGCAGTTCTTC . . TRBJ2-1 TRBV2
CASSHPGQGADEQYF TGCGCCAGCAGCCACCCGGGACAGGGGGCGGACGAGCAGTACTTC TRBD1 . TRBJ2-7 TRBV4-1
CASSLLVLNPGQTYNEQFF TGTGCCAGCAGCCTTCTCGTCCTTAATCCGGGACAAACCTACAATGAGCAGTTCTTC . . TRBJ2-1 TRBV14
CASSFRDRAYNEQFF TGTGCCAGCAGCTTCCGGGACAGGGCTTACAATGAGCAGTTCTTC TRBD1 . TRBJ2-1 TRBV7-9
CASSRTGVNTEAFF TGTGCCAGCAGCCGAACAGGGGTAAACACTGAAGCTTTCTTT TRBD1 . TRBJ1-1 TRBV7-9
CASSLLQGGGGNTIYF TGTGCCAGCAGTTTATTGCAGGGCGGCGGGGGAAACACCATATATTTT . . TRBJ1-3 TRBV28
CASSQGWGSSGANVLTF TGCGCCAGCAGCCAAGGGTGGGGGAGCTCTGGGGCCAACGTCCTGACTTTC . . TRBJ2-6 TRBV4-1
CASRDPQGHEQYF TGTGCCAGCAGGGATCCACAGGGCCACGAGCAGTACTTC . . TRBJ2-7 TRBV28
CASSPGGSVTEAFF TGTGCCAGCTCACCAGGGGGCAGTGTCACTGAAGCTTTCTTT . . TRBJ1-1 TRBV18
CASSPTGGGYEKLFF TGTGCCAGCTCACCCACGGGAGGGGGCTACGAAAAACTGTTTTTT TRBD1 . TRBJ1-4 TRBV18
CASSGLAVADTQYF TGTGCCAGCAGCGGGCTAGCGGTAGCAGATACGCAGTATTTT TRBD2 . TRBJ2-3 TRBV5-6
CASSFHPKAGELFF TGTGCCAGCAGTTTTCACCCAAAAGCGGGGGAGCTGTTTTTT . . TRBJ2-2 TRBV27
CASSWGGSYEQYF TGTGCCAGCAGCTGGGGGGGGTCATACGAGCAGTACTTC TRBD2 . TRBJ2-7 TRBV13